A selection of T cell receptor beta chains follows, all from one sample in a study of blood T cell repertoires in COVID-19. Profiling relied on immunoSEQ multiplex PCR, and the TCRdb table lists in-frame clones only, not all of them. The data hold a few hundred thousand clones, with 80% to 90% observed a single time. Sequenced: PBMCs or T cells enriched from blood (not recorded which). These receptors were collected from a woman aged 50 to 60 with acute COVID-19. Both conserved end residues are part of each CDR3. Fields, in order: clone size, V gene, J gene, CDR3 protein. Expanded clones get a size class; other rows say once, few or many, or leave the size out.

clone size: NA
V gene: TRBV27
J gene: TRBJ1-1
CDR3 protein: CASSFARNTEAFF

clone size: NA
V gene: TRBV7-9
J gene: TRBJ1-3
CDR3 protein: CASSRTAFSGNTIYF

clone size: NA
V gene: TRBV27
J gene: TRBJ2-7
CDR3 protein: CASSLGYGPGQQYF

clone size: NA
V gene: TRBV6-4
J gene: TRBJ1-2
CDR3 protein: CASSELAGGYGYTF

clone size: NA
V gene: TRBV29-1
J gene: TRBJ2-7
CDR3 protein: CSVEGPRTSGRALDEQYF

clone size: NA
V gene: TRBV28
J gene: TRBJ1-3
CDR3 protein: CASSLGILRGHRNTIYF

clone size: once
V gene: TRBV6-5
J gene: TRBJ1-5
CDR3 protein: CASSYSGGSGNQPQHF

clone size: NA
V gene: TRBV7-9
J gene: TRBJ1-1
CDR3 protein: CASSLGVFVGQQNTEAFF

clone size: NA
V gene: TRBV7-3
J gene: TRBJ2-5
CDR3 protein: CASSLDSWETQYF

clone size: once
V gene: TRBV6-2/TRBV6-3
J gene: TRBJ2-7
CDR3 protein: CASSYSLAGYGEQYF

clone size: once
V gene: TRBV5-1
J gene: TRBJ2-7
CDR3 protein: CASSFGDREAYEQYF

clone size: NA
V gene: TRBV19
J gene: TRBJ1-1
CDR3 protein: CASSIVGGTTEAFF

clone size: NA
V gene: TRBV19
J gene: TRBJ2-7
CDR3 protein: CASSIGTGGLSYEQYF

clone size: NA
V gene: TRBV29-1
J gene: TRBJ1-5
CDR3 protein: CSVDQKQTNQPQHF

clone size: NA
V gene: TRBV4-1
J gene: TRBJ2-1
CDR3 protein: CASTPSGSSYNEQFF

clone size: NA
V gene: TRBV12-1
J gene: TRBJ2-1
CDR3 protein: CASSFAQSDRAQFF

clone size: NA
V gene: TRBV6-5
J gene: TRBJ1-2
CDR3 protein: CATRNTGGGYGYTF

clone size: NA
V gene: TRBV28
J gene: TRBJ1-6
CDR3 protein: CASSLRPGQVGSPLHF

clone size: NA
V gene: TRBV9
J gene: TRBJ1-5
CDR3 protein: CASSVGANSNQPQHF

clone size: NA
V gene: TRBV7-9
J gene: TRBJ1-5
CDR3 protein: CASSPTGAGDQPQHF

clone size: NA
V gene: TRBV7-9
J gene: TRBJ2-3
CDR3 protein: CASTQTTGSTDTQYF

clone size: NA
V gene: TRBV30
J gene: TRBJ1-2
CDR3 protein: CAWSPGVYTF

clone size: NA
V gene: TRBV30
J gene: TRBJ2-1
CDR3 protein: CAWTRTSGRVYNEQFF

clone size: NA
V gene: TRBV28
J gene: TRBJ2-7
CDR3 protein: CASRGLAGTYEQYF

clone size: NA
V gene: TRBV30
J gene: TRBJ1-6
CDR3 protein: CAWSSWTGDSPLHF

clone size: NA
V gene: TRBV6-2/TRBV6-3
J gene: TRBJ2-7
CDR3 protein: CASSRTSPFVYEQYF

clone size: NA
V gene: TRBV6-5
J gene: TRBJ2-2
CDR3 protein: CASKNGGSSGELFF

clone size: NA
V gene: TRBV12-3/TRBV12-4
J gene: TRBJ2-1
CDR3 protein: CASSLTGYNEQFF

clone size: NA
V gene: TRBV10-1
J gene: TRBJ1-2
CDR3 protein: CASSRTSRGRNGYTF

clone size: NA
V gene: TRBV7-9
J gene: TRBJ1-2
CDR3 protein: CASSSPGTGGDGYTF

clone size: NA
V gene: TRBV27
J gene: TRBJ1-5
CDR3 protein: CASRGPGTGSWNQPQHF

clone size: NA
V gene: TRBV7-2
J gene: TRBJ1-1
CDR3 protein: CASSLTGQQNTEAFF

clone size: NA
V gene: TRBV24-1
J gene: TRBJ1-5
CDR3 protein: CATSAESNQPQHF

clone size: few
V gene: TRBV27
J gene: TRBJ2-7
CDR3 protein: CASSSGAHSYEQYF

clone size: NA
V gene: TRBV6-4
J gene: TRBJ2-7
CDR3 protein: CASSDLAGVSYEQYF

clone size: NA
V gene: TRBV24-1
J gene: TRBJ2-7
CDR3 protein: CATSLQGPAYEQYF

clone size: NA
V gene: TRBV11-2
J gene: TRBJ2-7
CDR3 protein: CASSSGYRGGEGGYEQYF

clone size: NA
V gene: TRBV5-1
J gene: TRBJ1-1
CDR3 protein: CATHHGAGGTEAFF

clone size: few
V gene: TRBV27
J gene: TRBJ2-6
CDR3 protein: CASSFGHSGANVLTF

clone size: medium-sized
V gene: TRBV19
J gene: TRBJ1-4
CDR3 protein: CASSRAGTNEKLFF

clone size: NA
V gene: TRBV27
J gene: TRBJ1-4
CDR3 protein: CASRSTGVMNGKLFF